This T cell receptor beta chain was recovered during a study of blood T cells in healthy people across ages. Through a sample-barcoded 5' primer and a J-beta primer mix, a second PCR was run for roughly 7 to 12 cycles. TCRdb independently ran MiXCR on the 5' RACE reads; one entry per CDR3 protein. Of about 1.8 million distinct CDR3 sequences in the sample, around half were seen once. CDR3 length: 16 residues. The V and J ends lost 3 bases and 5 bases, in that order; junction bases with no gene match: 12. The germline V gene has CDR1 ENHRY and CDR2 SYGVKD. The V call is TRBV10-3, the J call TRBJ1-2, with 7 bases that match TRBD1. The specimen was blood. This clonotype originated in a woman aged 40-49 years in good health. CDR3 protein: CAISDVQQGFDYGYTF. The CDR3 nucleotides are TGTGCCATCAGTGACGTCCAACAGGGGTTCGATTATGGCTACACCTTC.